This record looks at one T cell receptor beta chain sequence and its context. Methods used by the authors: From reference gene primer amplification, estimates of nucleated cell counts were derived. Sequencing used immunoSEQ multiplex PCR; TCRdb keeps in-frame clones, though not all of them. The DNA gave D and trimming, while V, J and clone size come from that table. Among about 110,000 clones listed, roughly 82% were seen once. This entry comes from a study of blood T cell repertoires in COVID-19. In the study overall: From the United States, Italy and Spain came samples of acute and convalescent COVID-19. Sample material is recorded as cDNA or gDNA derived from T cells, B-cell-depleted T cells, or PBMCs.

This CDR3 comprises 13 residues. The germline V gene has CDR1 SGDLS and CDR2 YYNGEE. V lost 5 bases, J lost 7 bases, and 2 bases stayed unmatched. Source material: peripheral blood. The gene calls are TRBV9 and TRBJ1-6, with 8 bases that match TRBD1. This clonotype was sampled from a woman aged 60-75 years with acute or convalescent COVID-19. CDR3 bases: TGTGCCAGCAGGACAGGGGTAAATTCACCCCTCCACTTT. This encodes CASRTGVNSPLHF. The full variable domain, rest sourced from reference TRBV9 and TRBJ1-6, is DSGVTQTPKHLITATGQRVTLRCSPRSGDLSVYWYQQSLDQGLQFLIQYYNGEERAKGNILERFSAQQFPDLHSELNLSSLELGDSALYFCASRTGVNSPLHFGNGTRLTVT.